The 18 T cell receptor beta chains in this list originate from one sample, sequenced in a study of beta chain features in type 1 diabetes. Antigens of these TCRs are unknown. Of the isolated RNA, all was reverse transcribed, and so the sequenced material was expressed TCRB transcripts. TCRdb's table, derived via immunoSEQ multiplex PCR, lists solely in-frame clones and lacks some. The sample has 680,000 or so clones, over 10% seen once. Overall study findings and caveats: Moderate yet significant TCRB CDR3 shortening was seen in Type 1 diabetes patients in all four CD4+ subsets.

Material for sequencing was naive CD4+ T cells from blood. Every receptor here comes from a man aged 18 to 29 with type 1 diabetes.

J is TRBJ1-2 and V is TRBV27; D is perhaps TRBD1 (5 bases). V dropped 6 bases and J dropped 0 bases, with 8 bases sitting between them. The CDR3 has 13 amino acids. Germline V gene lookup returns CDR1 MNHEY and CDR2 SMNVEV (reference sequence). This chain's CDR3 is CASRGEANYGYTF. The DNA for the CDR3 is TGTGCCAGCAGGGGGGAAGCTAACTATGGCTACACCTTC.

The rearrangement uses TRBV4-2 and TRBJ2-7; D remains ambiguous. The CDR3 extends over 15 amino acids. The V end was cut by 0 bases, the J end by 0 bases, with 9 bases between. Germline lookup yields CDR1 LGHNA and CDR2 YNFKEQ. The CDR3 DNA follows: TGTGCCAGCAGCCAAGAGATCAGGTCCTCCTACGAGCAGTACTTC. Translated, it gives CASSQEIRSSYEQYF.

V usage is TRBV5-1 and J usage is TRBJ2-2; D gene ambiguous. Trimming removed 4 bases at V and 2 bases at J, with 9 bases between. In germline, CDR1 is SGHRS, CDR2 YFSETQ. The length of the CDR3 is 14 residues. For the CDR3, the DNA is TGCGCCAGCAGCCCCCAGGTTAACACCGGGGAGCTGTTTTTT. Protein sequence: CASSPQVNTGELFF.

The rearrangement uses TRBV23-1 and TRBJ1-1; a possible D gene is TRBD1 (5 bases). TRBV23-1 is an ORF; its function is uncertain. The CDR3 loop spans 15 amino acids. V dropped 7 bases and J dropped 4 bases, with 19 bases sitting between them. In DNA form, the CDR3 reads TGCGCCAGCAAGTTCCGGGACCCTAAGGGCACTGAAGCTTTCTTT. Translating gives CASKFRDPKGTEAFF.

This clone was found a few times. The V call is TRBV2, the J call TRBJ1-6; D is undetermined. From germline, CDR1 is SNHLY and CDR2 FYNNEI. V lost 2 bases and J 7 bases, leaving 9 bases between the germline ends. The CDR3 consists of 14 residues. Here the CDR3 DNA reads TGTGCCAGCAGTGAATTGACGGGCAATTCACCCCTCCACTTT. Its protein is CASSELTGNSPLHF. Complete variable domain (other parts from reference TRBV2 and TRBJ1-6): EPEVTQTPSHQVTQMGQEVILRCVPISNHLYFYWYRQILGQKVEFLVSFYNNEISEKSEIFDDQFSVERPDGSNFTLKIRSTKLEDSAMYFCASSELTGNSPLHFGNGTRLTVT.

The CDR3 spells CSATGNTGELFF. In DNA form, the CDR3 reads TGCAGCGCAACAGGGAACACCGGGGAGCTGTTTTTT. The gene calls are TRBV29-1 and TRBJ2-2; D perhaps matches TRBD1 (5 bases). With 7 bases removed from V and 1 base from J, the gap between germline ends came to 7 bases. Germline assignment: CDR1 SQVTM and CDR2 ANQGSEA. The CDR3 consists of 12 residues.

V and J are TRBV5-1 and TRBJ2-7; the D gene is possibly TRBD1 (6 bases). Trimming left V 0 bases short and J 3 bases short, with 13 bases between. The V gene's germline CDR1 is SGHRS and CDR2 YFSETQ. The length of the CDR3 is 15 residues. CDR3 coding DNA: TGCGCCAGCAGCTTGGGGACAGCTACGGTCTACGAGCAGTACTTC. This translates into CASSLGTATVYEQYF. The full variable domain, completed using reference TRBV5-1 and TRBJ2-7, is KAGVTQTPRYLIKTRGQQVTLSCSPISGHRSVSWYQQTPGQGLQFLFEYFSETQRNKGNFPGRFSGRQFSNSRSEMNVSTLELGDSALYLCASSLGTATVYEQYFGPGTRLTVT.

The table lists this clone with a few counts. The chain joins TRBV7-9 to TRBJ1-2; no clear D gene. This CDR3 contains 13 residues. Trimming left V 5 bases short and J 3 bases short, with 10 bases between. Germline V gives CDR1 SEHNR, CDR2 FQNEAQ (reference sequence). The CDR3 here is CASSPEPDYGYTF. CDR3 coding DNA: TGTGCCAGCAGCCCCGAACCTGACTATGGCTACACCTTC.

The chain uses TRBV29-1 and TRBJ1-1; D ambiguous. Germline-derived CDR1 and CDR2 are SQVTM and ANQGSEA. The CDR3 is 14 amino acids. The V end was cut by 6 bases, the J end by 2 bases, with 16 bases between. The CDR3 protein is CSVQLQRTNTEAFF. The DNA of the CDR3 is TGCAGCGTCCAACTTCAGCGGACCAACACTGAAGCTTTCTTT.

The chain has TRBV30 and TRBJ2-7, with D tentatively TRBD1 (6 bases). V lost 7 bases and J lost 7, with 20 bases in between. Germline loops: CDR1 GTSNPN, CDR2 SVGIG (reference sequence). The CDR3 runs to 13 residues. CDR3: CALSRQAAGEQYF. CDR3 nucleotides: TGTGCCTTGTCTCGACAGGCTGCGGGTGAGCAGTACTTC.

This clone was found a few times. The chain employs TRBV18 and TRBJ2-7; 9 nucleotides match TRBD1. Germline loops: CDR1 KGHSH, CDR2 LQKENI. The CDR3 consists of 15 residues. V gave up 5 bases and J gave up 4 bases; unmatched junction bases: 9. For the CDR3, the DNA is TGTGCCAGCTCATCTACGGGACAGGGTGGGTACGAGCAGTACTTC. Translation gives CASSSTGQGGYEQYF.

The CDR3 DNA follows: TGTGCCAGCAGTTTACTTCAGGGACTGAGCTCTGGGGCCAACGTCCTGACTTTC. It is translated as CASSLLQGLSSGANVLTF. The V and J genes are TRBV28 and TRBJ2-6; D perhaps matches TRBD2 (6 bases). The V gene's germline CDR1 is MDHEN and CDR2 SYDVKM. There are 18 residues in the CDR3. V lost 2 bases to trimming and J lost 0 bases, with 14 bases between them.

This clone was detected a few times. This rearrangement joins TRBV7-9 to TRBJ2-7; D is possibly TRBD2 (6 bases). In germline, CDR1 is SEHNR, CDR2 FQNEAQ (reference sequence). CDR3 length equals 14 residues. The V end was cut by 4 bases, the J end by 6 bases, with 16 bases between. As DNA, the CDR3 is TGTGCCAGCAGCTCGGGGTGGGGAGGAGCCGAGCAGTACTTC. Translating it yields CASSSGWGGAEQYF.

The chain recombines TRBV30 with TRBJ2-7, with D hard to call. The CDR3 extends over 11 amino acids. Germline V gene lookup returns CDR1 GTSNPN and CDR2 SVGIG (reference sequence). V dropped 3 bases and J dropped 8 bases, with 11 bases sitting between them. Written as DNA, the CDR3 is TGTGCCTGGAGGGGCGTTAGTCAGCAGTACTTC. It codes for CAWRGVSQQYF.

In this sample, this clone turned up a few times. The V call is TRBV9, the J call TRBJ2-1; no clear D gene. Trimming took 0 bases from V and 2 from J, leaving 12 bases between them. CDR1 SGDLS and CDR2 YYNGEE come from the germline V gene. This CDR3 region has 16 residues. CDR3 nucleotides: TGTGCCAGCAGCGTAGCTGGCCATATTGCCTACAATGAGCAGTTCTTC. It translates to CASSVAGHIAYNEQFF.

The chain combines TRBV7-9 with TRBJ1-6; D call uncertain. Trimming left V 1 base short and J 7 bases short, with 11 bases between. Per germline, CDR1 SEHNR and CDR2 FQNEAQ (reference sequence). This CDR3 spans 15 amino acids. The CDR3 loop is CASSLGTFPNSPLHF. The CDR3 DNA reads TGTGCCAGCAGCTTAGGGACCTTCCCGAATTCACCCCTCCACTTT. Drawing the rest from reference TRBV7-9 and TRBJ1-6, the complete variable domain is DTGVSQNPRHKITKRGQNVTFRCDPISEHNRLYWYRQTLGQGPEFLTYFQNEAQLEKSRLLSDRFSAERPKGSFSTLEIQRTEQGDSAMYLCASSLGTFPNSPLHFGNGTRLTVT.

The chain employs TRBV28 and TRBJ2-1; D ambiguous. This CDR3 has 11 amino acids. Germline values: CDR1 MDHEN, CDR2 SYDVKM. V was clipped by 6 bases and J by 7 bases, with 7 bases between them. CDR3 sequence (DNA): TGTGCCAGCAGACTCCAAAATGAGCAGTTCTTC. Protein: CASRLQNEQFF.

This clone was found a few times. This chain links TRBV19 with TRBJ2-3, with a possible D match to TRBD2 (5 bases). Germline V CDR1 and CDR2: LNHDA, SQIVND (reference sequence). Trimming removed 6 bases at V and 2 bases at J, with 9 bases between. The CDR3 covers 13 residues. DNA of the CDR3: TGTGCCAGTAGCCCGGGGTCCACAGATACGCAGTATTTT. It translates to CASSPGSTDTQYF.